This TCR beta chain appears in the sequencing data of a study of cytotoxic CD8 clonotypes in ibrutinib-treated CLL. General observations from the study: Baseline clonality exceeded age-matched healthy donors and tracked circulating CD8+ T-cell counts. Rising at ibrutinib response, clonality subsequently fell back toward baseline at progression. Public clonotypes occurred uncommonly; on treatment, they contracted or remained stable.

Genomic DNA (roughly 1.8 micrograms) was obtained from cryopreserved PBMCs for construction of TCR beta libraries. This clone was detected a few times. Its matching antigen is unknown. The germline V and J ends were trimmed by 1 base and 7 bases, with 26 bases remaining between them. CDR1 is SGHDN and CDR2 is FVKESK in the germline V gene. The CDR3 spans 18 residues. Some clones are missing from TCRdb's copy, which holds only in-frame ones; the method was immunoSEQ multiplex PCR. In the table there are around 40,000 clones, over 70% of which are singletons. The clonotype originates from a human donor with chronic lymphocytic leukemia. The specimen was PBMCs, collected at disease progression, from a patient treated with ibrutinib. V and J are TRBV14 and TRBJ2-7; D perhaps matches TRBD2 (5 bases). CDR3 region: CASSQGFGVGSVTREQYF. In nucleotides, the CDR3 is TGTGCCAGCAGCCAAGGTTTCGGAGTTGGGAGCGTGACCCGGGAGCAGTACTTC. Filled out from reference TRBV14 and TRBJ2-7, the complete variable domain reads EAGVTQFPSHSVIEKGQTVTLRCDPISGHDNLYWYRRVMGKEIKFLLHFVKESKQDESGMPNNRFLAERTGGTYSTLKVQPAELEDSGVYFCASSQGFGVGSVTREQYFGPGTRLTVT.